This T cell receptor beta chain was documented in a study of cytomegalovirus exposure and HLA in healthy donors. The wider study: A subsequent analysis reported that the roughly 120 validation repertoires were produced on the same platform that had also been used for the 666 first-cohort repertoires.

The study drew the donors from its 120-subject validation cohort, separate from the roughly 700-subject first cohort. Concerning this clone: Its target is unknown.

Germline CDR1 reads SGHNT; CDR2 reads YENEEA. This CDR3 contains 13 residues. V lost 8 bases and J lost 5, with 16 bases in between. The repertoire was sequenced with immunoSEQ multiplex PCR; TCRdb's copy has only in-frame clones and lacks some. This table holds about 360,000 clones, about nine tenths found once. Whole-study results and caveats: Reported performance of the classifier showed diagnosis of cytomegalovirus status with high specificity and sensitivity.

The source of this sequence is a woman aged 18 to 35 in good health and CMV-seronegative. Source material: PBMCs. V is TRBV11-3 and J is TRBJ2-7, with D possibly TRBD1 on 7 matching bases. The CDR3 region is CASPQGGEDEQYF. The CDR3 DNA follows: TGTGCCAGCCCGCAGGGGGGAGAGGACGAGCAGTACTTC.